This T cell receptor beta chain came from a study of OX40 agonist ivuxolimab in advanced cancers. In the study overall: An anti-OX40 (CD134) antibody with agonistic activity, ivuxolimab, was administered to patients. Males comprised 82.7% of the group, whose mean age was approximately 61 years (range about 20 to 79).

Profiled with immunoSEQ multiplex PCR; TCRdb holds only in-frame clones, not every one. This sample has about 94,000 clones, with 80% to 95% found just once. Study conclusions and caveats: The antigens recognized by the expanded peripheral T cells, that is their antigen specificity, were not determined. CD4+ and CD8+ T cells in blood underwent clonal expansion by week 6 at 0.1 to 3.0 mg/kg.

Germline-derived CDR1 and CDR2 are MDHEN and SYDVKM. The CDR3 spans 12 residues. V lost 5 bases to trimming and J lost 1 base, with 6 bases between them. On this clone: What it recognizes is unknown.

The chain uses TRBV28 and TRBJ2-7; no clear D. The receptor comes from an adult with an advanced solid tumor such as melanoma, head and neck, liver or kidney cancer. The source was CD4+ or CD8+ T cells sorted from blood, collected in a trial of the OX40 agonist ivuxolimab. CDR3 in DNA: TGTGCCAGCAGTAGGCCTTCCTACGAGCAGTACTTC. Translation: CASSRPSYEQYF.